The 31 T cell receptor beta chains listed next were all sequenced from one sample in a study of blood T cell repertoires in COVID-19. TCRdb's table, derived via immunoSEQ multiplex PCR, lists solely in-frame clones and lacks some. The sample consists of more than 300,000 clones, 89% of them appearing once. The sequencing sample was made of peripheral blood. The receptors were sampled from a man aged 18-30 years who had recovered from COVID-19.

The chain couples TRBV9 to TRBJ2-1; TRBD1 is a possible D gene (5 bases). The V and J ends lost 7 bases and 8 bases respectively, with 22 bases between them. CDR1 is SGDLS and CDR2 is YYNGEE in the germline V gene. The CDR3 contains 15 residues. CDR3 nucleotide sequence: TGTGCCAGCCAAAAGGGGAACTCGCTGATCCATGAGCAGTTCTTC. Amino acid sequence: CASQKGNSLIHEQFF.

The chain employs TRBV29-1 and TRBJ1-1, with D unclear. The ends were cut back, 4 bases at V and 5 bases at J, with 14 bases in the middle. The CDR3 is made up of 13 amino acids. Germline CDR1 reads SQVTM; CDR2 reads ANQGSEA. The CDR3 region is CSVASGSGTEAFF. Here the CDR3 DNA reads TGCAGCGTTGCCTCGGGTAGCGGGACTGAAGCTTTCTTT.

The genes are TRBV4-1 and TRBJ2-7, with D possibly being TRBD1 (6 bases). Germline V gene sequence: CDR1 MGHRA, CDR2 YSYEKL. The CDR3 covers 14 residues. Trimming shortened V by 1 base and J by 3 bases, and 10 bases separated the two germline ends. The CDR3 is CASSQAGQSYEQYF. The CDR3, as DNA: TGCGCCAGCAGCCAAGCCGGACAGAGCTACGAGCAGTACTTC.

This chain's CDR3 is CASDNPGSGTDTQYF. CDR3 in DNA: TGTGCCAGCGACAACCCGGGGTCTGGCACAGATACGCAGTATTTT. This rearrangement joins TRBV2 to TRBJ2-3; TRBD2 is a possible D gene (5 bases). V was cut by 8 bases and J by 1 base, with 16 bases left in between. CDR1 and CDR2 from the germline V gene are SNHLY and FYNNEI. The CDR3 is 15 residues long.

This clone was detected once. This sequence joins TRBV13 and TRBJ2-1, with 11 bases matching TRBD2. Trimming took 5 bases from V and 9 from J; bases not matched to a gene: 3. Germline CDR1 reads PRHDT; CDR2 reads FYEKMQ (reference sequence). The CDR3 contains 13 residues. The CDR3 protein is CASSPTSGSEQFF. The CDR3 coding sequence is TGTGCCAGCAGCCCAACTAGCGGGAGTGAGCAGTTCTTC.

This chain joins TRBV27 and TRBJ2-1, with D uncertain. The CDR3 runs to 13 residues. In germline, CDR1 is MNHEY, CDR2 SMNVEV (reference sequence). V was pared by 5 bases and J by 6 bases, with 11 bases between. The CDR3 protein is CASSPLLFNEQFF. CDR3 sequence (DNA): TGTGCCAGCAGTCCCCTGCTATTCAATGAGCAGTTCTTC.

The chain combines TRBV15 with TRBJ2-1; possible D gene TRBD1, 7 bases. This CDR3 is built from 15 residues. Germline-derived CDR1 and CDR2 are LNHNV and YYDKDF (reference sequence). V lost 0 bases, J lost 7 bases, and 13 bases lay in between. This chain's CDR3 is CATSRDRGVGNEQFF. The CDR3 nucleotides are TGTGCCACCAGCAGAGACAGGGGGGTGGGAAATGAGCAGTTCTTC.

The rearrangement joins TRBV6-5 to TRBJ1-5, with D possibly TRBD1 on 5 matching bases. Germline V lookup: CDR1 MNHEY, CDR2 SVGAGI. V was shortened by 0 bases and J by 4 bases, with 7 bases between the two germline ends. The CDR3 is made up of 14 amino acids. The CDR3 sequence is CASSYSQGNQPQHF. The CDR3 DNA sequence: TGTGCCAGCAGTTACTCTCAGGGTAATCAGCCCCAGCATTTT.

The rearrangement uses TRBV19 and TRBJ2-7, with 8 bases lining up with TRBD1. V dropped 5 bases and J dropped 4; count of bases not matched to a gene: 13. CDR3 size: 16 residues. In germline, CDR1 is LNHDA, CDR2 SQIVND (reference sequence). As DNA, the CDR3 is TGTGCCAGTAGTCGTCCGGGACAGGTAGGCTCATACGAGCAGTACTTC. Amino acid sequence: CASSRPGQVGSYEQYF.

V usage is TRBV6-5 and J usage is TRBJ1-5; D uncertain. V was pared by 6 bases and J by 6 bases, with 15 bases between. This CDR3 contains 14 residues. Germline V gene lookup returns CDR1 MNHEY and CDR2 SVGAGI. CDR3: CASRARGNGQPQHF. CDR3 DNA sequence: TGTGCCAGCAGGGCACGAGGGAACGGTCAGCCCCAGCATTTT.

The V and J genes are TRBV7-3 and TRBJ2-3; 7 positions agree with TRBD1. Germline CDR1 is SGHTA and CDR2 is FQGTGA. The V segment lost 5 bases and the J segment 3 bases; nucleotides outside the gene matches: 29. The CDR3 runs to 22 residues. The CDR3 DNA follows: TGTGCCAGCAGCCTCTCTCCCACGTCACGAGAATTGACAGGGTATTTGACAGATACGCAGTATTTT. As protein: CASSLSPTSRELTGYLTDTQYF.

The chain uses TRBV18 and TRBJ1-2; 7 nucleotides match TRBD1. This CDR3 spans 14 amino acids. CDR1 and CDR2 from the germline V gene are KGHSH and LQKENI. Trimming at V came to 6 bases and at J to 4 bases, leaving 8 bases not matched to a gene. The CDR3 loop reads CASSSLGDSYGYTF. For the CDR3, the DNA is TGTGCCAGCTCTAGCCTTGGGGACAGCTATGGCTACACCTTC.

V usage is TRBV2 and J usage is TRBJ2-4, with TRBD2 as a possible D gene (6 bases). From germline, CDR1 is SNHLY and CDR2 FYNNEI. CDR3 length: 12 amino acids. Trimming left V 4 bases short and J 11 bases short, with 12 bases between. CDR3 in amino acids: CASSARLGVQYF. The CDR3 DNA follows: TGTGCCAGCAGTGCTAGACTAGGCGTTCAGTACTTC.

V and J are TRBV11-2 and TRBJ1-1; D gene uncertain. V shed 5 bases and J shed 2 bases, with 6 bases lying between them. The V gene's germline CDR1 is SGHAT and CDR2 FQNNGV. The CDR3 sequence is 12 residues long. CDR3 nucleotides: TGTGCCAGCAGCATCTACAACACTGAAGCTTTCTTT. Amino acid sequence: CASSIYNTEAFF.

This chain uses TRBV19 with TRBJ1-2, with no clear D. The CDR3 extends over 14 amino acids. Per the germline V gene, CDR1 is LNHDA and CDR2 is SQIVND (reference sequence). Trimming stripped 5 bases from V and 8 bases from J, with 18 bases between. The CDR3 bases are TGTGCCAGTAGTTATGAACGGGATATTCGGGGCTACACCTTC. Protein product: CASSYERDIRGYTF.

The chain employs TRBV5-4 and TRBJ1-1, with D possibly matching TRBD1 (6 bases). The germline V gene has CDR1 SGHNT and CDR2 YYREEE (reference sequence). The CDR3 spans 15 residues. Trimming took 1 base from V and 7 from J, leaving 17 bases between them. The CDR3 DNA reads as TGTGCCAGCAGCTTGCCCCAGGGGTCGTTGGATGAAGCTTTCTTT. Translated: CASSLPQGSLDEAFF. Drawing the rest from reference TRBV5-4 and TRBJ1-1, the complete variable domain is ETGVTQSPTHLIKTRGQQVTLRCSSQSGHNTVSWYQQALGQGPQFIFQYYREEENGRGNFPPRFSGLQFPNYSSELNVNALELDDSALYLCASSLPQGSLDEAFFGQGTRLTVV.

The chain joins TRBV18 to TRBJ2-7, with no clear D. V lost 0 bases and J 1 base, leaving 4 bases between the germline ends. The CDR3 spans 13 residues. Germline V CDR1 and CDR2: KGHSH, LQKENI. CDR3 protein: CASSPPTSYEQYF. CDR3 sequence (DNA): TGTGCCAGCTCACCACCGACATCCTACGAGCAGTACTTC.

The CDR3 here is CASSTRQGPNTEAFF. CDR3 sequence (DNA): TGTGCCAGTAGTACACGACAGGGGCCGAACACTGAAGCTTTCTTT. V usage is TRBV19 and J usage is TRBJ1-1, with 8 bases fitting TRBD1. There are 15 residues in the CDR3. CDR1 is LNHDA and CDR2 is SQIVND in the germline V gene (reference sequence). Unmatched junction bases numbered 5, after V lost 4 bases and J lost 1 base.

The V and J genes are TRBV27 and TRBJ1-1, with D hard to call. The CDR3 covers 13 residues. Germline V gives CDR1 MNHEY, CDR2 SMNVEV (reference sequence). V was trimmed by 2 bases and J by 6 bases, leaving 10 bases between them. The CDR3 DNA reads as TGTGCCAGCAGTTTAGGGTGGGCGTCTGAAGCTTTCTTT. It encodes CASSLGWASEAFF.

This clone showed up just once. The chain is built from TRBV7-2 and TRBJ2-5; 9 positions agree with TRBD2. Germline V gene sequence: CDR1 SGHTA, CDR2 FQGNSA. The J segment lost 5 bases and the V segment lost 1 base, leaving 11 bases of the junction unmatched. CDR3 length: 17 residues. This CDR3 reads CASSLVGLAGMAETQYF. The CDR3 DNA is TGTGCCAGCAGCTTAGTGGGGCTAGCGGGGATGGCGGAGACCCAGTACTTC.

CDR3 DNA sequence: TGTGCCAGCAGTGAAGCTGGGACAGGGGCCGAGCAGTACTTC. Amino acid sequence: CASSEAGTGAEQYF. The V gene is TRBV2, the J gene TRBJ2-7; 10 nucleotides agree with TRBD1. Germline values: CDR1 SNHLY, CDR2 FYNNEI. Unmatched junction bases numbered 2, after V lost 0 bases and J lost 6 bases. The length of the CDR3 is 14 residues.

This chain links TRBV7-2 with TRBJ1-1; 7 bases agree with TRBD1. Germline assignment: CDR1 SGHTA and CDR2 FQGNSA. The V segment lost 1 base and the J segment 0 bases; nucleotides outside the gene matches: 2. The CDR3 is made up of 15 amino acids. CDR3 sequence: CASSLGTGLNTEAFF. Written as DNA, the CDR3 is TGTGCCAGCAGCTTAGGGACAGGACTGAACACTGAAGCTTTCTTT.

This sequence joins TRBV7-9 and TRBJ1-2; D gene ambiguous. The V gene lost 3 bases and the J gene lost 3 bases, with 14 bases spanning the gap. CDR1 and CDR2 from the germline V gene are SEHNR and FQNEAQ (reference sequence). This CDR3 is built from 15 residues. Here the CDR3 DNA reads TGTGCCAGCAGCTTTCGATCCCCACGAGACTATGGCTACACCTTC. Its protein is CASSFRSPRDYGYTF.

V and J are TRBV9 and TRBJ1-4, with a tentative D call TRBD1 (5 bases). Trimming stripped 0 bases from V and 7 bases from J, with 13 bases between. Germline CDR1 SGDLS, CDR2 YYNGEE. The CDR3 loop spans 15 amino acids. The CDR3, as DNA: TGTGCCAGCAGCGTAGAAGTAGGGGCGTTTGAAAAACTGTTTTTT. Its translation: CASSVEVGAFEKLFF.

This chain links TRBV30 with TRBJ2-2, with D perhaps matching TRBD2 (5 bases). The V gene's germline CDR1 is GTSNPN and CDR2 SVGIG (reference sequence). This CDR3 has 15 amino acids. V was cut by 1 base and J by 7 bases, with 16 bases left in between. CDR3 bases: TGTGCCTGGAGTGGAGGGTCAGGTATCGTCGGGGAGCTGTTTTTT. This gives the protein CAWSGGSGIVGELFF.

V gene TRBV20-1 combines with J gene TRBJ2-1; D not resolved. This CDR3 is built from 14 residues. The ends were cut back, 3 bases at V and 4 bases at J, with 13 bases in the middle. Germline V gene data show CDR1 as DFQATT and CDR2 as SNEGSKA (reference sequence). The CDR3 DNA sequence: TGCAGTGCTAGTAGCAGGCGTCTTTACAATGAGCAGTTCTTC. Translating gives CSASSRRLYNEQFF.

CDR3 amino acids: CASTPLGRGETQYF. The CDR3 DNA follows: TGTGCCAGCACGCCCCTAGGGAGAGGAGAGACCCAGTACTTC. The chain uses TRBV6-5 and TRBJ2-5; D might be TRBD2 (5 bases). Germline CDR1 reads MNHEY; CDR2 reads SVGAGI. The V gene lost 7 bases and the J gene lost 4 bases, with 16 bases spanning the gap. CDR3 length: 14 residues.

The genes are TRBV19 and TRBJ1-2; tentative D call: TRBD1 (5 bases). The length of the CDR3 is 13 residues. Trimming took off 6 bases at V and 7 bases at J, with 15 bases between the two ends. CDR1 and CDR2 from the germline V gene are LNHDA and SQIVND (reference sequence). Here the CDR3 DNA reads TGTGCCAGTAGCCAGGGCTCAACGGGTGGCTACACCTTC. Residues: CASSQGSTGGYTF.

J is TRBJ1-1 and V is TRBV4-3; 7 nucleotides match TRBD1. The CDR3 is made up of 14 amino acids. V was pared by 5 bases and J by 2 bases, with 5 bases of the junction left unmatched. CDR1 and CDR2 (germline): LGHNA, YSLEER. CDR3 protein: CASSRQGGNTEAFF. CDR3 in DNA: TGCGCCAGCAGCAGACAGGGAGGAAACACTGAAGCTTTCTTT.

V gene TRBV11-2 combines with J gene TRBJ1-4, with D possibly matching TRBD1 (6 bases). Germline V gene sequence: CDR1 SGHAT, CDR2 FQNNGV. The CDR3 has 14 amino acids. The ends were cut back, 6 bases at V and 7 bases at J, with 15 bases in the middle. In nucleotides, the CDR3 is TGTGCCAGCAGTTCACAGGGCCCCTTTGAAAAACTGTTTTTT. Translated, it gives CASSSQGPFEKLFF. Full variable domain (outside the CDR3, taken from reference TRBV11-2 and TRBJ1-4): EAGVAQSPRYKIIEKRQSVAFWCNPISGHATLYWYQQILGQGPKLLIQFQNNGVVDDSQLPKDRFSAERLKGVDSTLKIQPAKLEDSAVYLCASSSQGPFEKLFFGSGTQLSVL.

This chain joins TRBV5-4 and TRBJ2-7, with 9 bases aligning to TRBD2. The CDR3 covers 16 residues. Trimming took 2 bases from V and 5 from J; bases not matched to a gene: 11. The germline V gene has CDR1 SGHNT and CDR2 YYREEE (reference sequence). CDR3 sequence reads: CASSFTPSGKGDEQYF. In DNA, the CDR3 is TGTGCCAGCAGCTTTACCCCTAGCGGGAAAGGGGACGAGCAGTACTTC.